This entry is about one T cell receptor beta chain. The specificity of this receptor is unknown. One junction end does not reproduce the germline sequence, and a read error may be involved. TCR beta VDJ combination and CDR3 sequence profiling used genomic DNA as the template. An Illumina HiSeq 2000 was used for TCR repertoire sequencing. In the source study's methods: TRBV/TRBJ rearrangement plots, CDR3 size and DJ length profiles, and Simpson's diversity index were used to evaluate the repertoires. The most abundant DNA sequence in the deep sequencing data was taken as the immunodominant clone. CDR3 amino acid sequences were screened for sharing across subjects and compared with published repertoires and the VDJdb database. Using fastp trimming at Q25 and MiXCR clonotype assembly, TCRdb reanalyzed the public sequencing data and kept in-frame beta chains. Rows merge per CDR3 protein into single entries with the most common DNA and genes. The authors' filters were not applied to this entry. This sample gives about 240,000 distinct CDR3 sequences in total; more than 40% of them show up just once. The ten largest clonotypes hold approximately 7.8% of the sample.

Expansion of CD8+CD57+ cells had been shown by flow cytometry in the patients chosen for sequencing. All patients had severe acquired aplastic anemia diagnosed by International Study of Aplastic Anemia and Agranulocytosis and Camitta criteria. No therapy had been received by the patients at the time of blood sampling. In this study, sorted CD4+ and CD8+ T cells from the blood of healthy subjects and of severe aplastic anemia patients had their TCR repertoires deep-sequenced. In the USA, patient enrollment took place under clinicaltrials.gov protocols 00001620, 01623167, 00001397, 00071045, 00081523 and 00961064. Ficoll-Paque density gradient centrifugation was used to isolate peripheral blood mononuclear cells. Before DNA extraction, CD4+ and CD8+ T cells were sorted with FACS or magnetic beads. This specimen comes from a study of CD8+CD57+ T cells in acquired aplastic anemia (dated by TCRdb to 2016 to 2019). Background on the whole study: Extracted DNA from sorted CD4+ and CD8+ cells averaged about 3.4 ug, ranging from roughly 0.19 to 27.4 ug. A CD8+CD57+ expansion meant a frequency higher than the mean frequency seen in healthy subjects. What the study reported, not specific to this receptor: Although 25 to 30 CD8+ CDR3 sequences were shared by patients and controls, these sequences appeared highly expressed in patients and within the immunodominant clones of patients. Between patients and healthy controls, no significant difference in CD8+ Simpson's diversity was found (P=0.060).

Inclusive of the bounding cysteine and phenylalanine, the CDR3 is 14 residues long. Only the CDR3 part of the read is kept: 42 bases, read in frame from the first base. The germline V gene provides CDR1 SNHLY and CDR2 FYNNEI. The sequence joins TRBV2 to TRBJ2-1; the D match is possibly TRBD1 or TRBD2, with 6 bases aligned in each. Sample: sorted CD4+, CD8+, or CD8+CD57+ T cells (not recorded which) from PBMCs. This TCR was recovered from a human donor with aplastic anemia. The CDR3 protein sequence reads: CAGSFSRGGDEQFF. The bases are TGTGCCGGCAGTTTCTCCAGGGGAGGCGATGAGCAGTTCTTC.